Described below is a single TCR beta chain sequence and its context. Its antigen target is currently unknown. There are no base qualities to consult, and no much larger clone falls within one base. This sample is part of a study of naive and memory T cell subsets (dated by TCRdb to 2015 to 2018). At the level of the whole study: An open-source, UMI-based TCR alpha and beta sequencing pipeline was applied to sorted naive and memory peripheral blood T cell subsets. The functional CMV T cell responses agreed completely with IgG serology results. RNA was DNase-treated and reverse transcribed with TCR constant-region primers, mostly using SuperScript III.

Library creation used UMI-ligation and nested PCR. To cover both TRBC1 and TRBC2, the beta constant-region primer consisted of an equimolar mix of two oligonucleotides. A single-stranded oligonucleotide containing the SP2 primer and a 12-nucleotide UMI was joined to the 3' end of the cDNA by T4 RNA ligase 1. The ligated cDNA went through four rounds of PCR with nested alpha and beta constant-region primers together with the SP2 primer. Incubation of the ligation reaction lasted about 19-24 hours at 16 degrees C. PCR2 was usually performed as a SYBR Green qPCR and halted at a preset threshold so that over-amplification would not occur. All purifications after the first were performed with Agencourt AMPure XP magnetic beads. Library amounts were measured by Qubit and library quality was assessed on a TapeStation, where the main peak was expected at around 650 bp. Pooled libraries were sequenced on an Illumina MiSeq with v2 2x251 paired-end kits, typically giving about 0.95-2.2 million reads per sample. Each sample library was pooled at 4 nM, and about 5-7.5% PhiX was included to improve cluster recognition. Turning to the authors' computational methods: FASTQ reads processed by Demultiplexor were assigned V and J genes by Decombinator through tag matching that tolerated a single base-pair mismatch. UMIs were used by Collapsinator to correct both sequencing errors and frequency errors arising from PCR heterogeneity. TCRs were translated and CDR3s were extracted from the conserved cysteine to the FGXG phenylalanine by CDR3Translator, with non-productive sequences being flagged. Gini, Shannon entropy and inverse Simpson indices were calculated on repertoires subsampled to equal numbers of UMI-defined TCRs. Clonotype abundance distributions were fitted to a power law by maximum likelihood within the linear range. Similar UMI counts, unique TCR numbers and clonal distributions were obtained with the pipeline and with MIGEC on one naive CD8 sample. A set of several thousand CMV-associated CDR3 sequences, compiled from VDJdb and a published dataset, was used to search the repertoires. The raw public reads went through TCRdb reprocessing: fastp at Q25, MiXCR clone calling, in-frame beta chains kept. Under each unique CDR3 protein, matching rows form one entry showing the most common genes and DNA. TCRdb assigned the V and J calls; the authors' analysis was not used. The sample table lists tens of thousands of distinct CDR3 sequences, around 7% of them with a count of one. Jointly, the top ten make up roughly 1.6% of the sample.

From the second PCR step onward, the TCR alpha chain libraries and the TCR beta chain libraries were amplified separately. CMV status of each donor was established by measuring IFNgamma production from CD4+ T cells after fresh PBMCs were stimulated overnight with CMV viral lysate. Using Miltenyi beads, CD4 T cells were first positively selected, and CD8 T cells were then positively selected from the CD4-negative fraction. Cells were stained for CD3, CD4, CD8, CD45RA, CD27 and a live/dead dye and were sorted on a BD Aria II into four subsets based on CD45RA and CD27. Blood came from a few healthy volunteers, each fractionated into CD4 and CD8 T cells and then into four differentiation subsets. About 110 ml of peripheral blood was collected from each donor, and PBMC were isolated from the blood using Ficoll-Paque PLUS density-gradient centrifugation. Sorted cells were lysed in RLT buffer, after which RNA was extracted using a Qiagen RNeasy kit and stored at -80 degrees C.

General conclusions and limits of the study: After error correction, over 85% of naive TCR sequences appeared only once, giving much steeper abundance distributions than memory subsets. RNA-based TCR counts may be affected by expression changes linked to T cell activation and differentiation. The repertoire findings for the naive and memory subsets could not be validated against a ground truth, as none was available. Gini index rose and Shannon and inverse Simpson diversity fell from naive through CM, EM and EMRA in both CD4 and CD8 cells. Single alpha or beta chain sequences, rather than paired alpha/beta receptors, were used to define clonotypes. TCR abundance followed a power law whose exponent differed between naive and memory subsets but was consistent across the three individuals.

The specimen was central memory CD4+ T cells from blood. Per the publication, the cell subset or site label means: central memory, CD45RA- CD27+. The origin of this receptor is a human donor in good health.

Read as DNA, the sequence is TGTGCCAGCAGCTCAGCAAACTCCTACGAGCAGTACTTC. It translates as CASSSANSYEQYF. The rearranged segments are TRBV7-2 and TRBJ2-7, with an unclear D gene assignment. CDR1 SGHTA and CDR2 FQGNSA are derived from the germline V gene. The CDR3, from cysteine to phenylalanine, totals 13 residues. Here the CDR3 DNA is all that survives: 39 bases in frame from base 1. V loses 4 bases, J loses 0 bases, and the germline ends lie 7 bases apart.